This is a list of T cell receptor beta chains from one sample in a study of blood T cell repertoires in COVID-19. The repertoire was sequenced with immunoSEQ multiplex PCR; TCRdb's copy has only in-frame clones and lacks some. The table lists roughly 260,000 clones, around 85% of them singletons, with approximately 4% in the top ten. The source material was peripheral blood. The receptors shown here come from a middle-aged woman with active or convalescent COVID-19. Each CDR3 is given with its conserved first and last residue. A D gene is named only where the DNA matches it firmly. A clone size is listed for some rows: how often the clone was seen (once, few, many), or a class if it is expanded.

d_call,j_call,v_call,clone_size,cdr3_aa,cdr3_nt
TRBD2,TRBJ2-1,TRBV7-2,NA,CASSSRTSSNEQFF,TGTGCCAGCAGCTCCCGGACTAGCTCCAATGAGCAGTTCTTC
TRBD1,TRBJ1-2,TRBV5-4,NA,CASSSQGALGYTF,TGTGCCAGCAGCTCACAGGGGGCTCTTGGCTACACCTTC
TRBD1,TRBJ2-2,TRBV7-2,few,CASSLLVRGKAGELFF,TGTGCCAGCAGCTTATTGGTCAGGGGGAAAGCCGGGGAGCTGTTTTTT
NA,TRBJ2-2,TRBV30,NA,CAWSVGRVTGELFF,TGTGCCTGGAGTGTAGGCAGGGTAACGGGGGAGCTGTTTTTT
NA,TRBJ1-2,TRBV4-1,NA,CASSPPGKNYGYTF,TGCGCCAGCAGCCCCCCGGGAAAGAACTATGGCTACACCTTC
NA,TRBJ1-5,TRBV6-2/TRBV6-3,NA,CASSYSGQGSQPQHF,TGTGCCAGCAGTTACTCTGGGCAGGGAAGTCAGCCCCAGCATTTT
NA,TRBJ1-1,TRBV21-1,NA,CASSKVGQHSTQFGTEAFF,TGTGCCAGCAGCAAAGTGGGACAGCATTCTACTCAATTTGGCACTGAAGCTTTCTTT
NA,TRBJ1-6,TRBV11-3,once,CASSLGPGDNSPLHF,TGTGCCAGCAGCTTAGGCCCAGGGGATAATTCACCCCTCCACTTT
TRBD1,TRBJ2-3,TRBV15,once,CATSREQGAGTDTQYF,TGTGCCACCAGCAGAGAACAGGGGGCCGGCACAGATACGCAGTATTTT
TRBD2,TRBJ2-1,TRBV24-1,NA,CATSDPFGGKTLEQFF,TGTGCCACCAGTGATCCATTCGGGGGGAAAACTCTTGAGCAGTTCTTC
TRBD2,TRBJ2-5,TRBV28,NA,CASSRREETQYF,TGTGCCAGCAGTCGGCGGGAGGAGACCCAGTACTTC
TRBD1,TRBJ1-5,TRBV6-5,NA,CASRRTGEVQPQHF,TGTGCCAGCAGAAGGACAGGGGAGGTTCAGCCCCAGCATTTT
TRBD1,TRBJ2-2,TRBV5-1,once,CASSSTGADTGELFF,TGCGCCAGCAGCTCGACAGGGGCGGACACCGGGGAGCTGTTTTTT
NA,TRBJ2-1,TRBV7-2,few,CASSPTGGGGHNEQFF,TGTGCCAGCAGCCCCACAGGTGGCGGGGGCCACAATGAGCAGTTCTTC
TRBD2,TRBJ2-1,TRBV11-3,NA,CASSSLKVGGGAGNEQFF,TGTGCCAGCAGTAGCTTGAAGGTCGGCGGGGGGGCCGGGAATGAGCAGTTCTTC
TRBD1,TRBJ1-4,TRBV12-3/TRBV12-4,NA,CASRTGVGGKLFF,TGTGCCAGCAGAACAGGGGTGGGGGGAAAACTGTTTTTT
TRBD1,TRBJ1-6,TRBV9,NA,CASSAGTGGFSYNSPLHF,TGTGCCAGCAGCGCCGGGACAGGGGGTTTCTCCTATAATTCACCCCTCCACTTT
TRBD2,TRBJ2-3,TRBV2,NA,CASSWGGTDTQYF,TGTGCCAGCAGTTGGGGGGGGACAGATACGCAGTATTTT
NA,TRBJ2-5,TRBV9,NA,CASSVGGNEETQYF,TGTGCCAGCAGCGTAGGGGGCAACGAAGAGACCCAGTACTTC
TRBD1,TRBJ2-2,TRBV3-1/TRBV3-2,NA,CASSRLQGAGTGELFF,TGTGCCAGCAGTCGATTACAGGGGGCTGGTACCGGGGAGCTGTTTTTT
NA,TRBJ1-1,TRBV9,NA,CASSVEEGSEAFF,TGTGCCAGCAGCGTAGAGGAGGGTTCTGAAGCTTTCTTT
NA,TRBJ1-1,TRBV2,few,CASRLGNTEAFF,TGTGCCAGCAGGCTAGGGAACACTGAAGCTTTCTTT
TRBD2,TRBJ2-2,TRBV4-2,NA,CASSPGSGGSTGELFF,TGTGCCAGCAGCCCCGGTAGCGGGGGGAGCACCGGGGAGCTGTTTTTT
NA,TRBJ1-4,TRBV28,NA,CASSPYPYGNEKLFF,TGTGCCAGCAGCCCCTATCCCTATGGTAATGAAAAACTGTTTTTT
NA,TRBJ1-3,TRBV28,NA,CASRFAWVGRRFKSGNTIYF,TGTGCCAGCAGGTTCGCGTGGGTGGGGCGTAGGTTTAAATCTGGAAACACCATATATTTT
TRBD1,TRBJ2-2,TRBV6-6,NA,CASSVQGADTGELFF,TGTGCCAGTTCCGTACAGGGGGCTGACACCGGGGAGCTGTTTTTT
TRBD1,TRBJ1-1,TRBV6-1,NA,CASSESGQGGREAFF,TGTGCCAGCAGTGAATCGGGACAGGGCGGGCGTGAAGCTTTCTTT
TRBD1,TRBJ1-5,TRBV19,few,CASRDRASNQPQHF,TGTGCCAGCAGAGACAGGGCTAGCAATCAGCCCCAGCATTTT
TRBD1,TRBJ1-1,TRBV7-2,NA,CASSLGTANTEAFF,TGTGCCAGCAGCCTCGGGACAGCCAACACTGAAGCTTTCTTT
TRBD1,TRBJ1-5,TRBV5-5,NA,CASSLRLQGVGQPQHF,TGTGCCAGCAGCTTGCGATTACAGGGGGTTGGACAGCCCCAGCATTTT
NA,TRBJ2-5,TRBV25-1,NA,CASSERRGTLETQYF,TGTGCCAGCAGTGAAAGGCGGGGTACTCTAGAGACCCAGTACTTC
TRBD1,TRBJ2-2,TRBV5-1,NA,CASSLTPGGGELFF,TGCGCCAGCAGCTTGACGCCAGGGGGCGGGGAGCTGTTTTTT
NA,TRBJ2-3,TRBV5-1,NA,CASSLSGSDTDTQYF,TGCGCCAGCAGCTTGTCGGGGAGCGACACAGATACGCAGTATTTT
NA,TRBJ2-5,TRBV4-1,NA,CASSRGRGETQYF,TGCGCCAGCAGCCGCGGGCGGGGTGAGACCCAGTACTTC
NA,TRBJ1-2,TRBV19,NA,CASSIGGGAQFYGYTF,TGTGCCAGTAGTATTGGAGGGGGGGCGCAGTTCTATGGCTACACCTTC
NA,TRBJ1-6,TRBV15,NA,CATFKNSPLHF,TGTGCCACCTTCAAAAATTCACCCCTCCACTTT
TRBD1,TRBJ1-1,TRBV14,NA,CASSQNRGRIEAFF,TGTGCCAGCAGCCAAAACAGGGGGCGAATTGAAGCTTTCTTT
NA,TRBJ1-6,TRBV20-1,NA,CSASDGLSPLHF,TGCAGTGCTAGTGATGGCCTTTCACCCCTCCACTTT
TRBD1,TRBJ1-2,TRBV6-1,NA,CASSEALQGAGYGYTF,TGTGCCAGCAGTGAAGCGCTTCAGGGGGCTGGATATGGCTACACCTTC
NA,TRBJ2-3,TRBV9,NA,CASSVGLDPDTQYF,TGTGCCAGCAGCGTAGGACTAGACCCAGATACGCAGTATTTT
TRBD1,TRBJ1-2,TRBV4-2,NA,CASSQAWGQGYYGYTF,TGTGCCAGCAGCCAAGCTTGGGGACAGGGGTATTATGGCTACACCTTC
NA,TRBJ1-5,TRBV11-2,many,CASSLTGSANQPQHF,TGTGCCAGCAGCTTAACCGGGTCTGCCAATCAGCCCCAGCATTTT
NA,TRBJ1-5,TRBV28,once,CASSLIRDSNQPQHF,TGTGCCAGCAGTTTAATCAGGGATAGCAATCAGCCCCAGCATTTT
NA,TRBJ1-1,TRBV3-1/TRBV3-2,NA,CASSQRRGGITEAFF,TGTGCCAGCAGCCAACGTCGCGGAGGAATCACTGAAGCTTTCTTT
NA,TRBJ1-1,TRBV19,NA,CASSSDRRNTEAFF,TGTGCCAGTAGTTCAGACAGGAGGAACACTGAAGCTTTCTTT
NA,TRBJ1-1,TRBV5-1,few,CASSLQYQQGSEAFF,TGCGCCAGCAGCCTACAATACCAACAGGGATCTGAAGCTTTCTTT
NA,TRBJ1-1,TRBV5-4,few,CASSLAGNTEAFF,TGTGCCAGCAGCTTGGCAGGGAACACTGAAGCTTTCTTT
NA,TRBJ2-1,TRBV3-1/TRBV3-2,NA,CASSQADREQFF,TGTGCCAGCAGCCAAGCTGACAGGGAGCAGTTCTTC
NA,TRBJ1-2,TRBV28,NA,CASSSPGDVYGYTF,TGTGCCAGCAGTTCACCAGGGGATGTATATGGCTACACCTTC
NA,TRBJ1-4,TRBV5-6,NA,CASSYRQLRNEKLFF,TGTGCCAGCAGCTATCGACAGCTTAGGAATGAAAAACTGTTTTTT
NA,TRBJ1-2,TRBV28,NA,CASRNPPPVYGYTF,TGTGCCAGCAGGAACCCTCCCCCGGTCTATGGCTACACCTTC
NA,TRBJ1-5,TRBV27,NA,CASSLKGRQPQHF,TGTGCCAGCAGTTTGAAGGGGCGCCAGCCCCAGCATTTT
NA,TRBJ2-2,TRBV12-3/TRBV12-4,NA,CASSFLSTGELFF,TGTGCCAGCAGTTTTCTATCGACCGGGGAGCTGTTTTTT
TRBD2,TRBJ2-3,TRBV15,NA,CATSGDSGVSTDTQYF,TGTGCCACCAGCGGAGATAGCGGGGTCAGCACAGATACGCAGTATTTT